This TCR beta chain was sequenced during a study of T cell responses to AZD1222 COVID-19 vaccine. Study details: Doses given second, at about 4 or about 12 weeks, were pooled.

The assay was immunoSEQ multiplex PCR, and TCRdb's table has in-frame clones only and misses some. The data contain 100,000 to 130,000 clones, more than 70% of them singletons. The V and J ends lost 4 bases and 4 bases, in that order; junction bases with no gene match: 6. This CDR3 has 14 amino acids. Germline V gives CDR1 GTSNPN, CDR2 SVGIG (reference sequence). The TCR was taken from an adult in good health. The sequences come from peripheral blood, collected on day 0 of AZD1222 vaccination. This chain uses TRBV30 with TRBJ2-3, with TRBD2 matching 9 bases. CDR3 nucleotides: TGTGCCTGGATGCGGGGGGGCGTCTCAGATACGCAGTATTTT. Translating it yields CAWMRGGVSDTQYF.